One TCR beta chain is described in this entry. The CDR3 spans 15 residues. V dropped 4 bases and J dropped 2 bases, with 14 bases sitting between them. The record originates from a study of blood T cells in healthy people across ages. A second roughly 6 to 12 cycle PCR used barcoded and J-beta primers. TCRdb called the 5' RACE reads again in MiXCR, with one record for every CDR3 protein. The repertoire holds about 940,000 distinct CDR3 sequences, with about 48% as singletons. This chain links TRBV12-3 or TRBV12-4 with TRBJ2-5; maybe TRBD2 (6 bases). The sequencing input was blood. The sequence was obtained from a man aged 25 to 40 in good health. CDR3 DNA sequence: TGTGCCAGCAGTTCCACCGGGGGTCCTCAAGAGACCCAGTACTTC. Encoded protein: CASSSTGGPQETQYF.